This T cell receptor beta chain was profiled in a study of blood T cell repertoires in COVID-19. Sequenced by immunoSEQ multiplex PCR; TCRdb stores in-frame clones only, minus some. The table includes roughly 180,000 clones, around 85% detected once. This sequence was found in a woman between 55 and 75 years old with acute or convalescent COVID-19. The sequenced sample consisted of peripheral blood.

For the CDR3, the DNA is TGTGCCAGCAGCGCCGGGACAGGGGACCCCTACGAGCAGTACTTC. This sequence encodes CASSAGTGDPYEQYF. This chain connects TRBV5-4 to TRBJ2-7; 10 bases match TRBD1. Per germline, CDR1 SGHNT and CDR2 YYREEE (reference sequence). V lost 4 bases, J lost 2 bases, and 6 bases stayed unmatched. CDR3 length: 15 residues.